Below are 29 T cell receptor beta chains sequenced from a single sample in a study of T cells in narcolepsy. Using immunoSEQ multiplex PCR, the repertoire was profiled, and TCRdb retains in-frame clones only, with some absent. The data show 30,000 to 45,000 clones, approximately 86% seen once. The specimen was CD45RA- memory CD4+ T cells from PBMCs. These receptors were obtained from a human donor with narcolepsy.

Comment on this clone: The junction differs from germline at one of its ends, possibly a read error. The chain has TRBV14 and TRBJ1-3, with D unresolved. The CDR3 is made up of 13 amino acids. Germline assignment: CDR1 SGHDN and CDR2 FVKESK. The CDR3 sequence is CASQLSSGDTIYF. In DNA form, the CDR3 reads TGTGCCAGCCAGCTCTCCTCTGGAGACACCATATATTTT.

The V gene is TRBV5-4, the J gene TRBJ2-7; D gene ambiguous. Trimming cost V 0 bases and J 5 bases, with 9 bases left between them. Germline V gene data show CDR1 as SGHNT and CDR2 as YYREEE (reference sequence). This CDR3 comprises 13 residues. The CDR3 loop is CASSLDFRDEQYF. In DNA form, the CDR3 reads TGTGCCAGCAGCTTGGATTTTAGAGACGAGCAGTACTTC.

This clone was seen only a few times. The chain couples TRBV7-9 to TRBJ1-2; D gene ambiguous. Trimming cost V 4 bases and J 10 bases, with 10 bases left between them. The germline V gene has CDR1 SEHNR and CDR2 FQNEAQ (reference sequence). This CDR3 has 11 residues. CDR3 DNA: TGTGCCAGCAGCTCCCAGGAGCCCTACACCTTC. Its protein is CASSSQEPYTF.

V and J are TRBV2 and TRBJ1-1; weak D call: TRBD1 (5 bases). Looked up from germline, CDR1 is SNHLY and CDR2 is FYNNEI. The CDR3 spans 15 residues. With 8 bases removed from V and 0 bases from J, the gap between germline ends came to 16 bases. As DNA, the CDR3 is TGTGCCAGCGGGGGACCTTTTGGGGTGAACACTGAAGCTTTCTTT. Amino acids: CASGGPFGVNTEAFF.

This chain uses TRBV19 with TRBJ2-7, with D perhaps TRBD1 (5 bases). V was pared by 5 bases and J by 5 bases, with 10 bases between. CDR1 is LNHDA, CDR2 SQIVND, per germline (reference sequence). The CDR3 is made up of 12 amino acids. CDR3 residues: CASSPGWHEQYF. The CDR3 coding sequence is TGTGCCAGTAGTCCAGGGTGGCACGAGCAGTACTTC.

This clone was picked up one time. The chain carries TRBV10-1 and TRBJ2-7, with 7 nucleotides matching TRBD2. Looked up from germline, CDR1 is WNHNN and CDR2 is SYGVQD (reference sequence). Losses at the gene ends were 2 bases for V and 5 bases for J; bases not matched to a gene: 12. CDR3 size: 16 residues. CDR3 in amino acids: CASSEPAGGRWDEQYF. DNA of the CDR3: TGCGCCAGCAGTGAGCCGGCCGGGGGGAGATGGGACGAGCAGTACTTC.

Remarks on this clone: The junction does not match germline at one end; this may be a read error. V and J are TRBV4-3 and TRBJ1-5; the D gene is possibly TRBD1 (5 bases). The germline CDR1 and CDR2 sequences are LGHNA and YSLEER. The CDR3 contains 17 residues. DNA for the CDR3: TGCACCAGCAGCCAAGATCTGGTTGGGGGTAGCAATCAGCCCCAGCATTTT. It encodes CTSSQDLVGGSNQPQHF.

V gene TRBV7-8 combines with J gene TRBJ1-5; D is undetermined. Germline lookup yields CDR1 SGHVS and CDR2 FQNEAQ. Trimming took off 5 bases at V and 3 bases at J, with 14 bases between the two ends. The CDR3 has 15 residues. As DNA, the CDR3 is TGTGCCAGCAGCCAGAGGCGGACGGACAATCAGCCCCAGCATTTT. This encodes CASSQRRTDNQPQHF.

The CDR3 spells CASSPSRQPETQYF. The CDR3 DNA reads as TGTGCCAGCTCACCTTCTCGGCAGCCGGAGACCCAGTACTTC. The chain couples TRBV18 to TRBJ2-5; D not certain. CDR3 length: 14 amino acids. Germline V CDR1 and CDR2: KGHSH, LQKENI. Trimming stripped 3 bases from V and 5 bases from J, with 13 bases between.

The genes are TRBV28 and TRBJ1-2; no definite D call. The CDR3 totals 11 residues. V was pared by 6 bases and J by 5 bases, with 7 bases between. The V gene's germline CDR1 is MDHEN and CDR2 SYDVKM. The chain's CDR3 is CASRSGYGYTF. The CDR3 nucleotides read TGTGCCAGCAGATCAGGTTATGGCTACACCTTC.

The rearrangement joins TRBV19 to TRBJ2-1; possible D gene TRBD2, 6 bases. Trimming shortened V by 2 bases and J by 7 bases, and 18 bases separated the two germline ends. Germline V CDR1 and CDR2: LNHDA, SQIVND (reference sequence). The CDR3 contains 16 residues. In DNA, the CDR3 is TGTGCCAGTAGTATATCTGCGGGACGGCGGGTTAATGAGCAGTTCTTC. This sequence encodes CASSISAGRRVNEQFF.

On this clone itself: Different DNA sequences within this sample yield the same CDR3. The gene calls are TRBV6-5 and TRBJ1-4, with D maybe TRBD1 (5 bases). The CDR3 has 15 amino acids. CDR1 is MNHEY, CDR2 SVGAGI, per germline. V was clipped by 6 bases and J by 3 bases, with 14 bases between them. CDR3: CASSFLGAANEKLFF. The CDR3 DNA is TGTGCCAGCAGCTTCCTAGGGGCGGCTAATGAAAAACTGTTTTTT.

The chain has TRBV10-2 and TRBJ1-2; D call uncertain. The CDR3 has 13 amino acids. CDR1 is WSHSY, CDR2 SAAADI, per germline. Trimming took 2 bases from V and 7 from J, leaving 11 bases between them. CDR3 loop: CASSEDGKGGYTF. The CDR3 nucleotides are TGCGCCAGCAGTGAGGATGGAAAGGGTGGCTACACCTTC.

The chain links TRBV5-1 to TRBJ2-2; D possibly matches TRBD1 or TRBD2 (5 bases each). Germline CDR1 and CDR2: SGHRS and YFSETQ. CDR3 length: 14 amino acids. Deletions cut 6 bases from V and 4 bases from J, with 13 bases between. DNA for the CDR3: TGCGCCAGCAATAGGGACGGAAGCACCGGGGAGCTGTTTTTT. Residues: CASNRDGSTGELFF. Full variable domain (remainder filled in from reference TRBV5-1 and TRBJ2-2): KAGVTQTPRYLIKTRGQQVTLSCSPISGHRSVSWYQQTPGQGLQFLFEYFSETQRNKGNFPGRFSGRQFSNSRSEMNVSTLELGDSALYLCASNRDGSTGELFFGEGSRLTVL.

The chain combines TRBV7-8 with TRBJ2-2, with 7 bases aligning to TRBD1. Per the germline V gene, CDR1 is SGHVS and CDR2 is FQNEAQ. The CDR3 consists of 16 residues. The V gene end was trimmed by 7 bases and the J gene end by 5 bases; junction bases not matched to a gene: 13. The CDR3 spells CASTHLTGLKTGELFF. The CDR3 bases are TGTGCCAGCACCCACCTGACAGGGTTGAAAACCGGGGAGCTGTTTTTT.

The rearrangement links TRBV9 to TRBJ1-6; a possible D gene is TRBD1 (5 bases). Germline V gene data show CDR1 as SGDLS and CDR2 as YYNGEE. The CDR3 consists of 15 residues. V was shortened by 0 bases and J by 8 bases, with 12 bases between the two germline ends. CDR3 region: CASSVDAREDSPLHF. CDR3 DNA: TGTGCCAGCAGCGTAGACGCCAGGGAGGATTCACCCCTCCACTTT. Full variable domain (rest looked up from reference TRBV9 and TRBJ1-6): DSGVTQTPKHLITATGQRVTLRCSPRSGDLSVYWYQQSLDQGLQFLIQYYNGEERAKGNILERFSAQQFPDLHSELNLSSLELGDSALYFCASSVDAREDSPLHFGNGTRLTVT.

The chain carries TRBV21-1 and TRBJ1-1; the DNA was not compared with TRBD1, the D call given in the table. TRBV21-1 represents a pseudogene. This CDR3 is 14 amino acids long. The CDR3 protein is CASSSRDRGRGAFF. CDR3 coding DNA: TGTGCCAGCAGCTCTCGGGACAGGGGCCGGGGTGCTTTCTTT.

The CDR3 sequence is CASSFGQGGQETQYF. The DNA of the CDR3 is TGTGCCAGCAGCTTCGGACAGGGAGGCCAAGAGACCCAGTACTTC. The V gene is TRBV11-3, the J gene TRBJ2-5; TRBD1 agrees at 8 bases. The ends lost 3 bases at V and 1 base at J; junction bases unmatched: 4. The CDR3 is 15 amino acids. Germline CDR1 is SGHNT and CDR2 is YENEEA.

The chain uses TRBV6-1 and TRBJ1-4; 7 bases line up with TRBD1. The V gene end was trimmed by 2 bases and the J gene end by 8 bases; junction bases not matched to a gene: 8. Germline CDR1 reads MNHNS; CDR2 reads SASEGT. The CDR3 runs 15 residues. In DNA form, the CDR3 reads TGTGCCAGCAGTGAAAAGACAGGGTACGAGGAAAAACTGTTTTTT. It codes for CASSEKTGYEEKLFF.

The rearrangement joins TRBV7-2 to TRBJ1-2; a weak D match, TRBD1 (6 bases). V shed 4 bases and J shed 6 bases, with 21 bases lying between them. The CDR3 is made up of 16 amino acids. CDR1 is SGHTA and CDR2 is FQGNSA in the germline V gene. This CDR3 reads CASSSAPRGRGDGYTF. Written as DNA, the CDR3 is TGTGCCAGCAGCTCTGCCCCTCGGGGGCGCGGCGATGGCTACACCTTC.

The chain couples TRBV27 to TRBJ1-6, with D uncertain. The germline V and J ends were trimmed by 3 bases and 2 bases, with 14 bases remaining between them. The germline V gene encodes CDR1 MNHEY and CDR2 SMNVEV (reference sequence). This CDR3 comprises 17 residues. This CDR3 reads CASSFGQVRAYNSPLHF. CDR3 DNA sequence: TGTGCCAGCAGTTTCGGGCAGGTCCGGGCCTATAATTCACCCCTCCACTTT.

The CDR3 here is CAISESETMNTEAFF. CDR3 bases: TGTGCCATCAGTGAGTCGGAGACTATGAACACTGAAGCTTTCTTT. This sequence joins TRBV10-3 and TRBJ1-1; no clear D gene. Germline CDR1 reads ENHRY; CDR2 reads SYGVKD. CDR3 size: 15 residues. Trimming cost V 0 bases and J 0 bases, with 8 bases left between them.

The rearrangement links TRBV30 to TRBJ2-7, with D unresolved. Germline CDR1 and CDR2: GTSNPN and SVGIG (reference sequence). V dropped 4 bases and J dropped 5 bases, with 9 bases sitting between them. The length of the CDR3 is 11 residues. The CDR3 loop is CAWTPLDEQYF. The CDR3 DNA sequence: TGTGCCTGGACCCCACTCGACGAGCAGTACTTC.

The chain employs TRBV19 and TRBJ2-6, with TRBD2 identical over 12 bases. There are 19 residues in the CDR3. Germline CDR1 and CDR2: LNHDA and SQIVND (reference sequence). J was trimmed by 0 bases and V by 6 bases; bases with no gene match: 9. The CDR3 DNA reads as TGTGCCAGTAGCCTACTAGCGGGGGGATTCCGCTCTGGGGCCAACGTCCTGACTTTC. This codes for CASSLLAGGFRSGANVLTF.

The chain carries TRBV2 and TRBJ1-4; D is uncertain. The CDR3 is made up of 14 amino acids. Germline V gene sequence: CDR1 SNHLY, CDR2 FYNNEI. V dropped 2 bases and J dropped 6 bases, with 10 bases sitting between them. The CDR3 nucleotides are TGTGCCAGCAGTGAAAGAGGCGGGGATGAAAAACTGTTTTTT. As protein: CASSERGGDEKLFF.

This chain joins TRBV30 and TRBJ1-6; D might be TRBD1 (6 bases). Trimming pared 6 bases from V and 7 bases from J, leaving 19 bases between. The CDR3 covers 15 residues. Germline loops: CDR1 GTSNPN, CDR2 SVGIG (reference sequence). CDR3 DNA: TGTGCCTGCCCGCGGGGGGGCGTGCAGAATTCACCCCTCCACTTT. Encoded protein: CACPRGGVQNSPLHF.

V and J are TRBV18 and TRBJ1-4, with 7 bases fitting TRBD1. Germline trimming cut 6 bases from V and 5 bases from J; bases unmatched to any gene: 6. Germline V CDR1 and CDR2: KGHSH, LQKENI. There are 14 residues in the CDR3. The chain's CDR3 is CASSRDSQNEKLFF. CDR3 DNA sequence: TGTGCCAGCTCCCGGGACAGCCAGAATGAAAAACTGTTTTTT.

The J gene is TRBJ2-5, the V gene TRBV5-1, with D tentatively TRBD1 (5 bases). The V end was cut by 1 base, the J end by 2 bases, with 12 bases between. Germline V CDR1 and CDR2: SGHRS, YFSETQ. The CDR3 has 15 residues. The CDR3 DNA follows: TGCGCCAGCAGCTTGAGTCAGAAGGGGCAAGAGACCCAGTACTTC. Its protein product is CASSLSQKGQETQYF.

CDR3 DNA sequence: TGTGCCATCGGGGGACAGGACAGGGACACTGAAGCTTTCTTT. It codes for CAIGGQDRDTEAFF. J is TRBJ1-1 and V is TRBV10-3, with 8 bases aligning to TRBD1. From germline, CDR1 is ENHRY and CDR2 SYGVKD. The CDR3 runs to 14 residues. Trimming at V came to 8 bases and at J to 3 bases, leaving 8 bases not matched to a gene.